This T cell receptor beta chain originates from a study of blood T cell repertoires in COVID-19. About the research overall: In each case, the material was cDNA or gDNA derived from T cells, B-cell-depleted T cells, or PBMCs.

V was clipped by 3 bases and J by 9 bases, with 8 bases between them. This CDR3 has 11 residues. CDR1 is MNHNS and CDR2 is SASEGT in the germline V gene. The assay was immunoSEQ multiplex PCR, and TCRdb's table has in-frame clones only and misses some. The sample contains 150,000 or so clones, about 89% of which appear only once. The TCR was taken from an elderly man with acute or convalescent COVID-19. The chain recombines TRBV6-1 with TRBJ1-1; D remains ambiguous. Sample: peripheral blood. The CDR3 DNA reads as TGTGCCAGCAGTGACGCTACTAAAGCTTTCTTT. Amino acid sequence: CASSDATKAFF.